Listed here are 28 T cell receptor beta chains from one sample, sequenced in a study of blood T cell repertoires in COVID-19 (dated by TCRdb to 2020 to 2021). The library was prepared using the immunoSEQ multiplex PCR assay. Not all clones reach the TCRdb copy of this immuneACCESS table, which keeps in-frame sequences only. Checked studies attribute under half of the gap to unresolved V genes and leave the rest unexplained. In this sample the table shows 120,000 or so clones, about 80% of which occur a single time. Together, the top ten hold 20% to 30% of the sample. The sample comprised peripheral blood. Receptors were obtained from a human donor in a cohort sampled during active COVID-19.

The chain links TRBV5-4 to TRBJ1-1; D possibly corresponds to TRBD1 (6 bases). This CDR3 has 14 residues. CDR1 and CDR2 from the germline V gene are SGHNT and YYREEE (reference sequence). V lost 0 bases and J lost 3, with 9 bases in between. The CDR3 coding sequence is TGTGCCAGCAGCTTGGGAGCAGGGGACACTGAAGCTTTCTTT. It is translated as CASSLGAGDTEAFF.

The chain recombines TRBV5-1 with TRBJ1-2, with TRBD1 matching 9 bases. Per the germline V gene, CDR1 is SGHRS and CDR2 is YFSETQ. Germline trimming cut 2 bases from V and 5 bases from J; bases unmatched to any gene: 7. This CDR3 spans 15 amino acids. CDR3 coding DNA: TGCGCCAGCAGCTTCGGGACAGGGTCCAATTATGGCTACACCTTC. The encoded protein is CASSFGTGSNYGYTF.

J is TRBJ1-1 and V is TRBV4-3; D is uncertain. The ends were cut back, 0 bases at V and 2 bases at J, with 4 bases in the middle. Germline loops: CDR1 LGHNA, CDR2 YSLEER. The CDR3 extends over 13 amino acids. In DNA form, the CDR3 reads TGCGCCAGCAGCCAAGATAGAAACACTGAAGCTTTCTTT. Protein sequence: CASSQDRNTEAFF.

V is TRBV6-2 or TRBV6-3 and J is TRBJ2-3; unclear D gene. V lost 6 bases, J lost 4 bases, and 8 bases lay in between. Germline assignment: CDR1 MNHEY and CDR2 SVGEGT. CDR3 length: 12 amino acids. In DNA, the CDR3 is TGTGCCAGCAGCCCCCCATCAGATACGCAGTATTTT. Its translation is CASSPPSDTQYF.

V is TRBV24-1 and J is TRBJ2-3, with no clear D. Trimming removed 4 bases at V and 1 base at J, with 11 bases between. Germline CDR1 KGHDR, CDR2 SFDVKD. The CDR3 has 15 residues. The CDR3 DNA reads as TGTGCCACCAGTGACCCATCACTTGGCACAGATACGCAGTATTTT. Its translation: CATSDPSLGTDTQYF.

The chain has TRBV7-2 and TRBJ2-7, with 8 bases fitting TRBD2. The CDR3 sequence is 14 residues long. Germline V gene data show CDR1 as SGHTA and CDR2 as FQGNSA. Trimming removed 6 bases from V and 5 bases from J; junction bases left unmatched: 9. The CDR3 sequence is CASRSYSGDNEQYF. CDR3 DNA: TGTGCCAGCAGGTCTTATAGCGGGGATAACGAGCAGTACTTC.

This clone was seen more than once but under ten times. The CDR3 DNA reads as TGTGCCAGCAGTTCCAACAGGATGACTAACTATGGCTACACCTTC. Translation gives CASSSNRMTNYGYTF. The chain links TRBV27 to TRBJ1-2; weak D call: TRBD1 (5 bases). Germline V gene sequence: CDR1 MNHEY, CDR2 SMNVEV (reference sequence). V shed 4 bases and J shed 0 bases, with 12 bases lying between them. The CDR3 runs 15 residues.

This chain uses TRBV2 with TRBJ1-2, with 7 nucleotides matching TRBD1. V was pared by 2 bases and J by 5 bases, with 2 bases of the junction left unmatched. The germline V gene has CDR1 SNHLY and CDR2 FYNNEI. The CDR3 loop spans 13 amino acids. The CDR3 loop is CASSERGQYGYTF. The DNA for the CDR3 is TGTGCCAGCAGTGAAAGGGGACAGTATGGCTACACCTTC.

This rearrangement joins TRBV18 to TRBJ2-7, with a weak D call TRBD1 (8 bases). There are 15 residues in the CDR3. Germline values: CDR1 KGHSH, CDR2 LQKENI. The V end was cut by 5 bases, the J end by 4 bases, with 18 bases between. The CDR3 DNA reads as TGTGCCAGCTCAGACGGACAGGGAGGGTATTACGAGCAGTACTTC. This gives the protein CASSDGQGGYYEQYF.

The J gene is TRBJ1-5, the V gene TRBV2, with no clear D. V gave up 4 bases and J gave up 4 bases, with 11 bases separating them. Per the germline V gene, CDR1 is SNHLY and CDR2 is FYNNEI. This CDR3 spans 14 amino acids. The CDR3 here is CASSGEVRNQPQHF. CDR3 DNA: TGTGCCAGCAGTGGGGAGGTTAGGAATCAGCCCCAGCATTTT.

The chain joins TRBV30 to TRBJ2-5; 7 bases agree with TRBD2. Looked up from germline, CDR1 is GTSNPN and CDR2 is SVGIG (reference sequence). Losses at the gene ends were 3 bases for V and 4 bases for J; bases not matched to a gene: 2. The CDR3 length is 12 residues. In DNA form, the CDR3 reads TGTGCCTGGAGCTCGGGAGGAGAGACCCAGTACTTC. It yields the protein CAWSSGGETQYF.

The rearrangement links TRBV5-6 to TRBJ2-7, with D possibly matching TRBD2 (5 bases). CDR1 and CDR2 (germline): SGHDT, YYEEEE. This CDR3 has 14 residues. The germline V and J ends were trimmed by 0 bases and 2 bases, with 9 bases remaining between them. Here the CDR3 DNA reads TGTGCCAGCAGCTTGGAGAGCGGTACCTACGAGCAGTACTTC. It encodes CASSLESGTYEQYF.

The gene calls are TRBV2 and TRBJ1-4, with D possibly being TRBD1 (5 bases). The CDR3 has 14 residues. The V gene's germline CDR1 is SNHLY and CDR2 FYNNEI. V was cut by 2 bases and J by 7 bases, with 11 bases left in between. The CDR3 spells CASSELRAAEKLFF. CDR3 DNA: TGTGCCAGCAGTGAACTCAGGGCGGCTGAAAAACTGTTTTTT.

The chain is built from TRBV27 and TRBJ2-7; TRBD2 matches at 12 bases. The CDR3 runs 16 residues. Germline V CDR1 and CDR2: MNHEY, SMNVEV (reference sequence). The J segment lost 2 bases and the V segment lost 3 bases, leaving 5 bases of the junction unmatched. In DNA form, the CDR3 reads TGTGCCAGCAGTTTGGGGGGACTAGCGGGTCCCTACGAGCAGTACTTC. This sequence encodes CASSLGGLAGPYEQYF.

The J gene is TRBJ2-6, the V gene TRBV7-6, with unresolved D. V was clipped by 1 base and J by 3 bases, with 7 bases between them. The CDR3 is made up of 15 amino acids. Germline V CDR1 and CDR2: SGHVS, FNYEAQ. CDR3 coding DNA: TGTGCCAGCAGCTTAGTAGAGGTTGGGGCCAACGTCCTGACTTTC. Its protein product is CASSLVEVGANVLTF.

The chain employs TRBV28 and TRBJ1-1; 7 nucleotides line up with TRBD1. Germline V gene sequence: CDR1 MDHEN, CDR2 SYDVKM. The CDR3 has 15 residues. Trimming took 3 bases from V and 3 from J; bases not matched to a gene: 7. The CDR3 here is CASSFIGRGDTEAFF. As DNA, the CDR3 is TGTGCCAGCAGTTTTATAGGCAGGGGGGACACTGAAGCTTTCTTT.

This clone was found once. This chain connects TRBV30 to TRBJ1-2, with 7 bases fitting TRBD1. The CDR3 is 14 amino acids. Germline V gives CDR1 GTSNPN, CDR2 SVGIG (reference sequence). Germline trimming cut 0 bases from V and 5 bases from J; bases unmatched to any gene: 6. The CDR3 region is CAWSVNRGAYGYTF. The CDR3 nucleotides read TGTGCCTGGAGTGTAAACAGGGGAGCGTATGGCTACACCTTC.

The chain is built from TRBV11-1 and TRBJ2-3; tentative D call: TRBD1 (5 bases). Germline CDR1 reads SGHAT; CDR2 reads FQDESV (reference sequence). This CDR3 region has 16 residues. V dropped 4 bases and J dropped 1 base, with 15 bases sitting between them. The CDR3 bases are TGTGCCAGCAGCTCCAGGGTACGCGTAGGCACAGATACGCAGTATTTT. Protein sequence: CASSSRVRVGTDTQYF.

The chain is built from TRBV18 and TRBJ1-5; a weak D match, TRBD1 (6 bases). The V end was cut by 1 base, the J end by 2 bases, with 18 bases between. CDR1 is KGHSH and CDR2 is LQKENI in the germline V gene. This CDR3 has 18 amino acids. DNA of the CDR3: TGTGCCAGCTCACCACAGGCAGGGGCCTCCGGGGGCAATCAGCCCCAGCATTTT. This sequence encodes CASSPQAGASGGNQPQHF.

Only a few counts were recorded for this clone. The chain employs TRBV5-1 and TRBJ1-2; the D is unclear. V lost 2 bases, J lost 2 bases, and 7 bases lay in between. Germline assignment: CDR1 SGHRS and CDR2 YFSETQ. This CDR3 has 13 residues. Here the CDR3 DNA reads TGCGCCAGCAGCTTCACAGAAAACTATGGCTACACCTTC. Protein product: CASSFTENYGYTF. Using reference TRBV5-1 and TRBJ1-2 for the parts outside the CDR3, the full variable domain is KAGVTQTPRYLIKTRGQQVTLSCSPISGHRSVSWYQQTPGQGLQFLFEYFSETQRNKGNFPGRFSGRQFSNSRSEMNVSTLELGDSALYLCASSFTENYGYTFGSGTRLTVV.

The chain is built from TRBV7-2 and TRBJ2-5, with a weak D call TRBD2 (6 bases). Trimming removed 0 bases at V and 2 bases at J, with 13 bases between. CDR3 length equals 16 residues. Germline V gives CDR1 SGHTA, CDR2 FQGNSA. The CDR3 here is CASSLAPWRGQETQYF. CDR3 bases: TGTGCCAGCAGCTTAGCGCCTTGGAGGGGTCAAGAGACCCAGTACTTC. Full variable domain (remainder filled in from reference TRBV7-2 and TRBJ2-5): GAGVSQSPSNKVTEKGKDVELRCDPISGHTALYWYRQSLGQGLEFLIYFQGNSAPDKSGLPSDRFSAERTGGSVSTLTIQRTQQEDSAVYLCASSLAPWRGQETQYFGPGTRLLVL.

The chain is built from TRBV18 and TRBJ2-1; perhaps TRBD2 as D (5 bases). V was cut by 4 bases and J by 9 bases, with 19 bases left in between. Germline CDR1 reads KGHSH; CDR2 reads LQKENI. The CDR3 runs 15 residues. The CDR3 here is CASSRVPDGRGEQFF. As DNA, the CDR3 is TGTGCCAGCTCACGGGTTCCGGACGGCCGGGGTGAGCAGTTCTTC.

V and J are TRBV7-9 and TRBJ2-1, with TRBD2 matching over 9 bases. The CDR3 length is 15 residues. Looked up from germline, CDR1 is SEHNR and CDR2 is FQNEAQ (reference sequence). V dropped 1 base and J dropped 8; count of bases not matched to a gene: 6. In DNA form, the CDR3 reads TGTGCCAGCAGCTTAGAACTAGCGGGTGAGGATGAGCAGTTCTTC. Amino acids: CASSLELAGEDEQFF.

This clone has only a few counts. The chain is built from TRBV30 and TRBJ1-1; D is possibly TRBD1 (6 bases). CDR1 and CDR2 from the germline V gene are GTSNPN and SVGIG (reference sequence). This CDR3 contains 14 residues. Deletions cut 3 bases from V and 1 base from J, with 12 bases between. The CDR3 DNA reads as TGTGCCTGGAGCCGGGACACTTCGAACACTGAAGCTTTCTTT. Translation gives CAWSRDTSNTEAFF.

This chain connects TRBV2 to TRBJ2-7, with 9 bases matching TRBD1. Looked up from germline, CDR1 is SNHLY and CDR2 is FYNNEI. The junction had 8 bases not matched to a gene; V was cut back by 3 bases and J by 5 bases. CDR3 length: 15 amino acids. The CDR3 DNA sequence: TGTGCCAGCAGTGACGAACGACAGGGGGGGCACGAGCAGTACTTC. Its translation is CASSDERQGGHEQYF.

The chain joins TRBV3-1 (or the pseudogene TRBV3-2) to TRBJ2-3; 8 bases line up with TRBD1. Germline CDR1 is LGHDT and CDR2 is YNNKEL (reference sequence). The J segment lost 3 bases and the V segment lost 5 bases, leaving 7 bases of the junction unmatched. This CDR3 region has 15 residues. CDR3 bases: TGTGCCAGCAGCAAAGCAGGGGGCTGGACAGATACGCAGTATTTT. Residues: CASSKAGGWTDTQYF.

This rearrangement joins TRBV7-6 to TRBJ2-3, with D possibly matching TRBD1 (5 bases). The CDR3 contains 14 residues. CDR1 is SGHVS, CDR2 FNYEAQ, per germline. V lost 1 base to trimming and J lost 5 bases, with 10 bases between them. The DNA for the CDR3 is TGTGCCAGCAGCTTAGGGACAAGGCGAGATACGCAGTATTTT. Amino acid sequence: CASSLGTRRDTQYF. Looking up the rest from reference TRBV7-6 and TRBJ2-3 gives the full variable domain: GAGVSQSPRYKVTKRGQDVALRCDPISGHVSLYWYRQALGQGPEFLTYFNYEAQQDKSGLPNDRFSAERPEGSISTLTIQRTEQRDSAMYRCASSLGTRRDTQYFGPGTRLTVL.

The J gene is TRBJ1-1, the V gene TRBV4-3, with D uncertain. The V and J ends lost 4 bases and 4 bases respectively, with 13 bases between them. Per germline, CDR1 LGHNA and CDR2 YSLEER. This CDR3 spans 14 amino acids. The CDR3 sequence is CASSPSSAGTEAFF. CDR3 in DNA: TGCGCCAGCAGCCCGTCGTCGGCGGGCACTGAAGCTTTCTTT.